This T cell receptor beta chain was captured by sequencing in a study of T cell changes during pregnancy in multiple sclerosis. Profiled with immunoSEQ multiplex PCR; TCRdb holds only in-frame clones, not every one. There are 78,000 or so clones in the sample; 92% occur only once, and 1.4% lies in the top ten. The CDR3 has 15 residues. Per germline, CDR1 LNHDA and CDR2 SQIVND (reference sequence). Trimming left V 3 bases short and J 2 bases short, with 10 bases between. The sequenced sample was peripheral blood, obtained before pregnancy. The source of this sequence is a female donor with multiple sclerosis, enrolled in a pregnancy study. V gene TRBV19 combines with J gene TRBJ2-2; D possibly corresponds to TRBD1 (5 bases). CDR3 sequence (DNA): TGTGCCAGTAGTATGGTTCGGACAAACACCGGGGAGCTGTTTTTT. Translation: CASSMVRTNTGELFF. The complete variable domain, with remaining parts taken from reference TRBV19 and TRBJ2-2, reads DGGITQSPKYLFRKEGQNVTLSCEQNLNHDAMYWYRQDPGQGLRLIYYSQIVNDFQKGDIAEGYSVSREKKESFPLTVTSAQKNPTAFYLCASSMVRTNTGELFFGEGSRLTVL.